These T cell receptor beta chains were read from a single sample in a study of response to subunit inactivated influenza vaccine. Via MiXCR, TCRdb re-called the RT-PCR reads, giving one row per CDR3 protein. This sample has more than 450,000 distinct CDR3 sequences, with around 8% found just once. Source: PBMCs from blood, taken less than 30 months after vaccination. Receptor source: a man between 50 and 75 years old who received an inactivated influenza vaccine. Both conserved end residues are part of each CDR3. A D gene is named only where the DNA matches it firmly. Expanded clones are given a class, and other clones once, few, many or no size at all.

j_gene: TRBJ2-7
d_gene: TRBD1
v_gene: TRBV18
abundance: .
CDR3aa: CASSAPLDRGHEQYF
CDR3nt: TGTGCCAGCTCAGCGCCTCTCGACAGGGGTCACGAGCAGTACTTC

j_gene: TRBJ2-3
d_gene: .
v_gene: TRBV11-3
abundance: .
CDR3aa: CASSRAHGTDTQYF
CDR3nt: TGTGCCAGCAGCCGAGCGCACGGCACAGATACGCAGTATTTT

j_gene: TRBJ2-1
d_gene: TRBD2
v_gene: TRBV5-4
abundance: many
CDR3aa: CASSSFTSGQAYEQFF
CDR3nt: TGTGCCAGCAGCTCTTTCACTAGCGGGCAAGCCTATGAGCAGTTCTTC

j_gene: TRBJ2-5
d_gene: .
v_gene: TRBV18
abundance: .
CDR3aa: CASSPIITGHRVAQYF
CDR3nt: TGTGCCAGCTCACCCATCATCACAGGGCATCGAGTGGCCCAGTACTTC

j_gene: TRBJ2-7
d_gene: TRBD2
v_gene: TRBV27
abundance: few
CDR3aa: CASSPISGGNGQYF
CDR3nt: TGTGCCAGCAGTCCCATCTCGGGGGGAAATGGGCAGTACTTC

j_gene: TRBJ2-7
d_gene: .
v_gene: TRBV20-1
abundance: few
CDR3aa: CSARDTGYEQYF
CDR3nt: TGCAGTGCTAGAGATACCGGGTACGAGCAGTACTTC

j_gene: TRBJ2-2
d_gene: TRBD2
v_gene: TRBV29-1
abundance: few
CDR3aa: CSVTSGGDTGELFF
CDR3nt: TGCAGCGTTACTAGCGGGGGTGACACCGGGGAGCTGTTTTTT

j_gene: TRBJ2-7
d_gene: .
v_gene: TRBV11-2
abundance: .
CDR3aa: CASSQGGEYEQYF
CDR3nt: TGTGCCAGCAGCCAGGGTGGGGAATACGAGCAGTACTTC

j_gene: TRBJ1-1
d_gene: .
v_gene: TRBV30
abundance: .
CDR3aa: CAWSGMGFSAEAFF
CDR3nt: TGTGCCTGGAGCGGAATGGGGTTCTCGGCTGAAGCTTTCTTT

j_gene: TRBJ2-7
d_gene: TRBD2
v_gene: TRBV9
abundance: .
CDR3aa: CASSSPPGGLAVTLSSYEQYF
CDR3nt: TGTGCCAGCAGCTCTCCCCCGGGAGGGCTAGCGGTGACTCTAAGCTCCTACGAGCAGTACTTC

j_gene: TRBJ2-1
d_gene: TRBD2
v_gene: TRBV19
abundance: many
CDR3aa: CASSLGTSANYNEQFF
CDR3nt: TGTGCCAGTAGTCTAGGGACTAGCGCTAACTACAATGAGCAGTTCTTC

j_gene: TRBJ2-5
d_gene: .
v_gene: TRBV21-1
abundance: .
CDR3aa: CASSKSRGLAGETQYF
CDR3nt: TGTGCCAGCAGCAAAAGTCGAGGACTAGCTGGGGAGACCCAGTACTTC

j_gene: TRBJ2-4
d_gene: TRBD2
v_gene: TRBV6-5
abundance: many
CDR3aa: CASSYLGASGGAGAKNIQYF
CDR3nt: TGTGCCAGCAGTTACTTGGGGGCTAGCGGGGGGGCCGGAGCCAAAAACATTCAGTACTTC

j_gene: TRBJ2-7
d_gene: .
v_gene: TRBV7-2
abundance: .
CDR3aa: CASSLGGLAHEQYF
CDR3nt: TGTGCCAGCAGCTTAGGGGGACTCGCCCACGAGCAGTACTTC

j_gene: TRBJ2-3
d_gene: TRBD2
v_gene: TRBV28
abundance: few
CDR3aa: CASSGGGGGDTQYF
CDR3nt: TGTGCCAGCAGTGGCGGAGGCGGGGGAGATACGCAGTATTTT

j_gene: TRBJ2-1
d_gene: TRBD2
v_gene: TRBV24-1
abundance: few
CDR3aa: CATSVPDRDSGTRQFF
CDR3nt: TGTGCCACCAGTGTCCCTGATCGGGATAGCGGGACGCGGCAGTTCTTC

j_gene: TRBJ2-1
d_gene: .
v_gene: TRBV6-1
abundance: few
CDR3aa: CASSPLGADNEQFF
CDR3nt: TGTGCCAGCAGCCCCTTGGGGGCGGACAATGAGCAGTTCTTC

j_gene: TRBJ2-1
d_gene: TRBD1
v_gene: TRBV12-3/TRBV12-4
abundance: many
CDR3aa: CASSSRGGQGRNEQFF
CDR3nt: TGTGCCAGCAGTTCGAGAGGGGGACAGGGTAGAAATGAGCAGTTCTTC

j_gene: TRBJ1-5
d_gene: .
v_gene: TRBV6-5
abundance: few
CDR3aa: CASSYAGVKQPQHF
CDR3nt: TGTGCCAGCAGTTACGCAGGGGTAAAGCAGCCCCAGCATTTT

j_gene: TRBJ1-5
d_gene: .
v_gene: TRBV6-2/TRBV6-3
abundance: .
CDR3aa: CASSYTYSNQPQHF
CDR3nt: TGTGCCAGCAGTTACACCTATAGCAATCAGCCCCAGCATTTT

j_gene: TRBJ2-5
d_gene: TRBD2
v_gene: TRBV20-1
abundance: few
CDR3aa: CSAQRSIRGRGTQYF
CDR3nt: TGCAGTGCCCAGAGATCGATACGGGGGAGGGGGACCCAGTACTTC

j_gene: TRBJ1-4
d_gene: .
v_gene: TRBV20-1
abundance: many
CDR3aa: CSAQADGNEKLFF
CDR3nt: TGCAGTGCCCAAGCGGACGGTAATGAAAAACTGTTTTTT

j_gene: TRBJ2-7
d_gene: .
v_gene: TRBV20-1
abundance: few
CDR3aa: CSASHEQYF
CDR3nt: TGCAGTGCGTCGCACGAGCAGTACTTC

j_gene: TRBJ2-2
d_gene: TRBD1
v_gene: TRBV4-3
abundance: many
CDR3aa: CASSHGTGTGELFF
CDR3nt: TGCGCCAGCAGCCACGGGACAGGGACCGGGGAGCTGTTTTTT

j_gene: TRBJ2-1
d_gene: TRBD1
v_gene: TRBV24-1
abundance: few
CDR3aa: CATSDTGGATGNEQFF
CDR3nt: TGTGCCACCAGTGATACAGGGGGAGCCACAGGGAATGAGCAGTTCTTC

j_gene: TRBJ2-1
d_gene: TRBD2
v_gene: TRBV12-3/TRBV12-4
abundance: many
CDR3aa: CASSENLGREFF
CDR3nt: TGTGCCAGCAGTGAGAATTTGGGGAGGGAGTTCTTC

j_gene: TRBJ1-2
d_gene: .
v_gene: TRBV6-5
abundance: many
CDR3aa: CASSYSRGAGYGYTF
CDR3nt: TGTGCCAGCAGTTACTCTAGGGGCGCGGGCTATGGCTACACCTTC

j_gene: TRBJ1-2
d_gene: .
v_gene: TRBV7-9
abundance: .
CDR3aa: CASSHEPYGYTF
CDR3nt: TGTGCCAGCAGTCACGAGCCCTATGGCTACACCTTC

j_gene: TRBJ2-3
d_gene: TRBD1
v_gene: TRBV12-3/TRBV12-4
abundance: many
CDR3aa: CASSGQGSTDTQYF
CDR3nt: TGTGCCAGCAGCGGACAGGGGAGCACAGATACGCAGTATTTT

j_gene: TRBJ1-5
d_gene: .
v_gene: TRBV20-1
abundance: few
CDR3aa: CSASPSNSNQPQHF
CDR3nt: TGCAGTGCTAGCCCCAGTAATAGCAATCAGCCCCAGCATTTT

j_gene: TRBJ2-1
d_gene: TRBD2
v_gene: TRBV4-1
abundance: .
CDR3aa: CASSIGLQREVEQFF
CDR3nt: TGCGCCAGCAGCATCGGACTCCAGCGGGAGGTTGAGCAGTTCTTC

j_gene: TRBJ2-1
d_gene: .
v_gene: TRBV5-6
abundance: .
CDR3aa: CASSLVESYNEQFF
CDR3nt: TGTGCCAGCAGCTTGGTTGAGTCCTACAATGAGCAGTTCTTC

j_gene: TRBJ2-7
d_gene: TRBD1
v_gene: TRBV15
abundance: many
CDR3aa: CATSRRQGDEQYF
CDR3nt: TGTGCCACCAGCAGACGACAGGGCGACGAGCAGTACTTC

j_gene: TRBJ2-7
d_gene: .
v_gene: TRBV11-2
abundance: few
CDR3aa: CASSFRGLDEQYF
CDR3nt: TGTGCCAGCAGCTTTCGAGGATTGGACGAGCAGTACTTC

j_gene: TRBJ2-7
d_gene: .
v_gene: TRBV12-3/TRBV12-4
abundance: .
CDR3aa: CASSKGDEQYF
CDR3nt: TGTGCCAGCAGTAAGGGGGACGAGCAGTACTTC

j_gene: TRBJ2-1
d_gene: .
v_gene: TRBV2
abundance: few
CDR3aa: CASVAVSTWFF
CDR3nt: TGTGCCAGCGTGGCAGTAAGCACGTGGTTCTTC

j_gene: TRBJ2-2
d_gene: .
v_gene: TRBV3-1
abundance: .
CDR3aa: CASSLWDFNTGELFF
CDR3nt: TGTGCCAGCAGCCTGTGGGACTTTAACACCGGGGAGCTGTTTTTT

j_gene: TRBJ2-4
d_gene: TRBD2
v_gene: TRBV4-3
abundance: .
CDR3aa: CASSPQSSGRYKNIQYF
CDR3nt: TGCGCCAGCAGCCCCCAGAGTAGCGGGAGATATAAAAACATTCAGTACTTC

j_gene: TRBJ1-2
d_gene: TRBD1
v_gene: TRBV11-2
abundance: few
CDR3aa: CASSLTGTGSYGYTF
CDR3nt: TGTGCCAGCAGCCTCACCGGGACAGGATCCTATGGCTACACCTTC

j_gene: TRBJ2-1
d_gene: .
v_gene: TRBV7-3
abundance: .
CDR3aa: CASSLTPSTEQFF
CDR3nt: TGTGCCAGCAGCTTAACGCCCAGCACCGAGCAGTTCTTC